The rows below give T cell receptor beta chains drawn from one sample of a study of T cell responses to AZD1222 COVID-19 vaccine. Sequencing used immunoSEQ multiplex PCR; TCRdb keeps in-frame clones, though not all of them. Of about 150,000 clones in the sample, approximately 94% are singletons; the top ten hold around 1.3%. Sequences were derived from peripheral blood, sampled on day 0 of AZD1222 vaccination. The source of these receptors is an adult in good health. Each CDR3 is given with its conserved first and last residue. D genes are given only for firm matches. Clone sizes are given selectively: once, few, many, or a class where the clone is expanded.

>TRBJ1-6|-|14|TRBV18|-
CASSATYAASTLHF
TGTGCCAGCTCAGCCACGTATGCGGCCTCCACCCTCCACTTT
>TRBJ2-3|TRBD2|18|TRBV3-1/TRBV3-2|once
CASSQDGTGGHLADTQYF
TGTGCCAGCAGCCAAGATGGAACGGGGGGGCATCTTGCAGATACGCAGTATTTT
>TRBJ1-1|-|15|TRBV5-1|-
CASSPGQRMNTEAFF
TGCGCCAGCAGCCCCGGACAGAGGATGAACACTGAAGCTTTCTTT
>TRBJ2-1|TRBD1|15|TRBV4-1|-
CASSQVWGTGGPQFF
TGCGCCAGCAGCCAAGTGTGGGGGACAGGGGGGCCGCAGTTCTTC
>TRBJ2-2|-|12|TRBV5-1|-
CASSFRAGELFF
TGCGCCAGCAGCTTTAGGGCCGGGGAGCTGTTTTTT
>TRBJ1-1|-|18|TRBV28|once
CATTTAPDKRVLFTEAFF
TGTGCCACAACTACGGCCCCAGACAAGAGGGTTCTATTCACTGAAGCTTTCTTT
>TRBJ1-5|-|13|TRBV2|-
CASSEEGFRAQHF
TGTGCCAGCAGTGAAGAGGGCTTCAGGGCCCAGCATTTT
>TRBJ1-5|TRBD1|19|TRBV4-2|-
CASSQDYGRGDYSNQPQHF
TGTGCCAGCAGCCAAGATTACGGCAGGGGGGACTATAGCAATCAGCCCCAGCATTTT
>TRBJ1-1|-|13|TRBV12-3/TRBV12-4|-
CASTINGYTEAFF
TGTGCCAGCACTATAAACGGATACACTGAAGCTTTCTTT
>TRBJ2-1|-|16|TRBV7-2|-
CASSLAGPSSYNEQFF
TGTGCCAGCAGCTTAGCAGGGCCGAGCTCCTACAATGAGCAGTTCTTC
>TRBJ2-3|-|17|TRBV16|once
CASSQGVTGASTDTQYF
TGTGCCAGCAGCCAAGGGGTGACAGGAGCTTCCACAGATACGCAGTATTTT
>TRBJ1-1|-|14|TRBV9|once
CASSAGQLNTEAFF
TGTGCCAGCAGCGCCGGACAGTTGAACACTGAAGCTTTCTTT
>TRBJ2-3|-|13|TRBV5-1|-
CASSPPQTDTQYF
TGCGCCAGCAGCCCACCGCAGACAGATACGCAGTATTTT
>TRBJ2-1|TRBD2|19|TRBV15|-
CATSGILGRTGGLYNEQFF
TGTGCCACCAGCGGTATCCTGGGGAGAACGGGGGGGCTATACAATGAGCAGTTCTTC
>TRBJ1-2|TRBD1|17|TRBV19|-
CASRNPGQGLGRGGYTF
TGTGCCAGCAGAAACCCGGGACAGGGGCTCGGGAGGGGTGGCTACACCTTC
>TRBJ2-3|TRBD2|15|TRBV5-4|-
CASSRLAGGTDTQYF
TGTGCCAGCAGCCGACTAGCGGGAGGGACAGATACGCAGTATTTT
>TRBJ1-2|-|13|TRBV7-2|once
CASSLGPNYGYTF
TGTGCCAGCAGCTTAGGACCCAACTATGGCTACACCTTC
>TRBJ1-1|-|16|TRBV18|-
CASSPTLPPGRTEAFF
TGTGCCAGCTCACCAACACTCCCACCCGGCCGGACTGAAGCTTTCTTT
>TRBJ1-1|TRBD1|14|TRBV5-6|-
CASSFQGGNTEAFF
TGTGCCAGCAGCTTTCAGGGGGGGAACACTGAAGCTTTCTTT
>TRBJ2-3|-|15|TRBV14|once
CASSYYRATTDTQYF
TGTGCCAGCAGCTATTACCGGGCAACCACAGATACGCAGTATTTT
>TRBJ1-5|-|11|TRBV27|-
CASIPGEPQHF
TGTGCCAGCATCCCCGGAGAGCCCCAGCATTTT
>TRBJ1-5|-|16|TRBV10-3|-
CAISDQGPISNQPQHF
TGTGCCATCAGTGACCAGGGCCCTATCAGCAATCAGCCCCAGCATTTT
>TRBJ1-2|TRBD1|13|TRBV11-2|-
CASSFTGVNGYTF
TGTGCCAGCAGCTTTACAGGGGTGAATGGCTACACCTTC
>TRBJ1-6|TRBD1|15|TRBV6-6|-
CASSSIRDSPSPLHF
TGTGCCAGCAGTTCCATCCGGGACAGTCCTTCACCCCTCCACTTT
>TRBJ1-1|-|14|TRBV6-5|-
CASSWEGRGTEAFF
TGTGCCAGCAGTTGGGAGGGTAGGGGCACTGAAGCTTTCTTT
>TRBJ2-3|-|12|TRBV7-3|-
CASMKTTDTQYF
TGTGCCAGCATGAAGACCACAGATACGCAGTATTTT
>TRBJ2-5|-|11|TRBV12-3/TRBV12-4|-
CASREGETQYF
TGTGCCAGCAGGGAAGGGGAGACCCAGTACTTC
>TRBJ2-1|TRBD2|19|TRBV7-3|-
CASSHTGTSQFLTYNEQFF
TGTGCCAGCAGCCATACCGGGACTAGCCAGTTTCTTACCTACAATGAGCAGTTCTTC
>TRBJ1-2|-|17|TRBV2|-
CASSDPRQTSSNYGYTF
TGTGCCAGCAGTGATCCCCGACAGACTTCTTCCAACTATGGCTACACCTTC
>TRBJ1-3|-|14|TRBV7-2|-
CASSLVSAGNTIYF
TGTGCCAGCAGCTTAGTTTCTGCGGGAAACACCATATATTTT
>TRBJ1-4|-|14|TRBV29-1|-
CSVARQGLNEKLFF
TGCAGCGTAGCACGGCAGGGGCTTAATGAAAAACTGTTTTTT
>TRBJ2-3|-|13|TRBV4-1|-
CASSQEPGAPPFF
TGCGCCAGCAGCCAAGAACCGGGAGCCCCCCCTTTTTTT
>TRBJ2-3|TRBD1|15|TRBV6-5|-
CASSTGQGGTDTQYF
TGTGCCAGCAGCACCGGACAGGGTGGTACAGATACGCAGTATTTT
>TRBJ1-2|TRBD1|13|TRBV29-1|-
CSVEGRGLYGYTF
TGCAGCGTCGAGGGCAGGGGGCTGTATGGCTACACCTTC
>TRBJ2-3|TRBD2|16|TRBV5-6|-
CASSLVRGGFIDTQYF
TGTGCCAGCAGCTTGGTCCGGGGGGGCTTTATAGATACGCAGTATTTT
>TRBJ2-2|-|12|TRBV18|-
CASSPFQGELFF
TGTGCCAGCTCACCGTTTCAGGGGGAGCTGTTTTTT
>TRBJ2-2|-|13|TRBV16|-
CASSQLYTGELFF
TGTGCCAGCAGCCAATTGTACACCGGGGAGCTGTTTTTT